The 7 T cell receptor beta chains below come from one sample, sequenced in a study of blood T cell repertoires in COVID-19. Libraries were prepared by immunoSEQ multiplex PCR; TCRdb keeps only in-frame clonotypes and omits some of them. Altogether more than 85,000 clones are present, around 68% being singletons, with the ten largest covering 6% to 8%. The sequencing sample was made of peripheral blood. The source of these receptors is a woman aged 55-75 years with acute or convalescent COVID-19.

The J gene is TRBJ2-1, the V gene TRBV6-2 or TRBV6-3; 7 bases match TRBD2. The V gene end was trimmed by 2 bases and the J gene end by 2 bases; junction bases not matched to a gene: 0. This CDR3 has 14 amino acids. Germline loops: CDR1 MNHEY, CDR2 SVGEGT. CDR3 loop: CASSYRGAYNEQFF. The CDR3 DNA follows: TGTGCCAGCAGTTACCGGGGGGCCTACAATGAGCAGTTCTTC.

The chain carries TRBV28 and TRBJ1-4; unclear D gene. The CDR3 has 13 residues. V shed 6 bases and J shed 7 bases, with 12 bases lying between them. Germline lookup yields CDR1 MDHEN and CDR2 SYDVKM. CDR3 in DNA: TGTGCCAGCAGGAAGGACTGGGTTGAAAAACTGTTTTTT. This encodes CASRKDWVEKLFF.

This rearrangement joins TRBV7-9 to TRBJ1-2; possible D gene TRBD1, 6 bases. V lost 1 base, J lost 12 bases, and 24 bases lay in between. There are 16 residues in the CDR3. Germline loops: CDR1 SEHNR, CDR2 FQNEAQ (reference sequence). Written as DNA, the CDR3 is TGTGCCAGCAGCTTAGAAGGGACATCCATGTCGGGTCTAAACACCTTC. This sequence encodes CASSLEGTSMSGLNTF.

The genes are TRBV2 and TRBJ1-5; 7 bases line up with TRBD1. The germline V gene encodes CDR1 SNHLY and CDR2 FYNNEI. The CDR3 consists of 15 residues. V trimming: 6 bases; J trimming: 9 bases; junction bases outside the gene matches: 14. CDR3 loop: CASRREGAGMWPQHF. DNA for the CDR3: TGTGCCAGCAGACGGGAGGGGGCGGGTATGTGGCCCCAGCATTTT.

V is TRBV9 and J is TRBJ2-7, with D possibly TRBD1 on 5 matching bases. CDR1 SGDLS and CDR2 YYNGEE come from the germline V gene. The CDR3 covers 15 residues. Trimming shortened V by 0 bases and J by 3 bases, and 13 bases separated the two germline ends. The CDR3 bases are TGTGCCAGCAGCGTAGGGCTAGGGGCGAACTACGAGCAGTACTTC. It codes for CASSVGLGANYEQYF.

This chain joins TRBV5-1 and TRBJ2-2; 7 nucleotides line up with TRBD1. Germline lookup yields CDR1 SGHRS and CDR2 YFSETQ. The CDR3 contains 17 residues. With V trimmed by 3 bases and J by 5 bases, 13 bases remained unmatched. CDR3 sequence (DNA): TGCGCCAGCAGCTGGGGACAGCTGTTACGAGGAACCGGGGAGCTGTTTTTT. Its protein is CASSWGQLLRGTGELFF.

DNA of the CDR3: TGTGCCAGCAGTTTTTACCAGAAACAAGAGACCCAGTACTTC. It codes for CASSFYQKQETQYF. V gene TRBV27 combines with J gene TRBJ2-5; D remains unclear. CDR3 length equals 14 residues. V lost 3 bases, J lost 2 bases, and 10 bases lay in between. CDR1 is MNHEY and CDR2 is SMNVEV in the germline V gene (reference sequence).